This TCR beta chain was sequenced for a study of CD8 T cells in Susac syndrome. A quantity of roughly 0.5 to 1 ug RNA underwent reverse transcription using random hexamers. TCRdb fed the immunoSEQ multiplex PCR reads into MiXCR, producing one record per CDR3 protein. The sample shows 45,000 to 60,000 distinct CDR3 sequences, roughly 93% of them seen only once. TEMRA cells were FACS-enriched, with CD8+ and CD4+ T cells isolated negatively. Germline loops: CDR1 DFQATT, CDR2 SNEGSKA (reference sequence). J lost 4 bases, V lost 0 bases, and 6 bases had no gene match. The CDR3 is 14 amino acids. V is TRBV20-1 and J is TRBJ2-7; 7 bases line up with TRBD2. The sequenced sample was CD8+ T cells from PBMCs. The sequence was obtained from a human donor with multiple sclerosis. CDR3 sequence: CSARDITSEYEQYF. In DNA, the CDR3 is TGCAGTGCTAGAGATATCACTAGCGAGTACGAGCAGTACTTC.